The clone carrying this TCR beta chain showed up just once. Its target is unknown. Per germline, CDR1 SGHAT and CDR2 FQNNGV. V shed 4 bases, J shed 1 base, and the junction held 1 base outside the gene matches. CDR3 length equals 14 residues. The data stem from a study of cytomegalovirus exposure and HLA in healthy donors. Overall study results and limits: A later analysis linked a missense DCLRE1C variant to TCR beta V- and J-gene trimming.

Researchers ran the PCR with 60 Vbeta and 13 Jbeta primers. Produced via immunoSEQ multiplex PCR; TCRdb's table is partial and in-frame only. The sample consists of about 170,000 clones, 65% to 85% of them appearing once. Sequences were obtained from PBMCs. This sequence originates from a man aged 40-49 years in good health and CMV-seropositive. The chain joins TRBV11-2 to TRBJ1-1, with 9 bases lining up with TRBD1. This CDR3 reads CASSWGQGNTEAFF. The CDR3 nucleotides are TGTGCCAGCAGCTGGGGACAGGGGAACACTGAAGCTTTCTTT.